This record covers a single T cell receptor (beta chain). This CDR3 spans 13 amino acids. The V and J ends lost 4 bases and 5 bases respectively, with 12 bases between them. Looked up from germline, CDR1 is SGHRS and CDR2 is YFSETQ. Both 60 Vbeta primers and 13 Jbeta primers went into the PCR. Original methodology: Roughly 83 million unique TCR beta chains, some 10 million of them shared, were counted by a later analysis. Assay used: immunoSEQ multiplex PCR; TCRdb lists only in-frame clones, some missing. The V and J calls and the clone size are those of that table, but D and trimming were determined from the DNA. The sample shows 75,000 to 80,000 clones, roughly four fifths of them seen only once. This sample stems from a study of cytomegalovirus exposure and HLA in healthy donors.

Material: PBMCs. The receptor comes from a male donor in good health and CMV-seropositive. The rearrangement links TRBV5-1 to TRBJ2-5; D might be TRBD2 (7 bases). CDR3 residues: CASSRGAGETQYF. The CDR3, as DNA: TGCGCCAGCAGCCGGGGGGCGGGGGAGACCCAGTACTTC.